The sample holds many counts of the clone carrying this T cell receptor (beta chain). Its antigen is still unknown. Time point in this sample: newly diagnosed GD, antithyroid drugs for less than 3 months. Extracted PBMC RNA gave rise to the TCR library. Approximately 10-milliliter peripheral blood samples went into EDTA tubes. Trimming cost V 8 bases and J 8 bases; bases outside gene matches: 7. CDR1 is MNHNS, CDR2 SASEGT, per germline. This CDR3 is 12 amino acids long. This sample was taken from a study of regulatory T cells in long-lasting Graves disease. On the study more broadly: The study enrolled newly diagnosed Graves' patients on antithyroid drugs under 3 months. Study-wide results and caveats: Favoring TRBV28, TRBJ1-2 and TRBJ2-5 was a feature seen in persistent disease.

For TCR beta, libraries came from iRepertoire HTBI primers and Arm-PCR of CDR3 regions. TCRdb reanalysed the multiplex PCR reads using MiXCR and keeps one entry per CDR3 protein. The repertoire holds around 500,000 distinct CDR3 sequences, with 12% as singletons. This sample was also put to use in a study of T cells in Graves' hyperthyroidism and ophthalmopathy. That work states: With the HTBI primer set, the TCR CDR3 went through a first round of RT-PCR.

The sample was peripheral blood mononuclear cells (PBMCs), taken at new diagnosis, from a patient treated with antithyroid drugs. The source of this sequence is a woman in her 30s with Graves disease. The chain carries TRBV6-1 and TRBJ1-2; the match to TRBD1 covers 8 bases. CDR3 bases: TGTGCCAGCGTGGACAGGGTTTCAGGCTACACCTTC. Translation gives CASVDRVSGYTF.